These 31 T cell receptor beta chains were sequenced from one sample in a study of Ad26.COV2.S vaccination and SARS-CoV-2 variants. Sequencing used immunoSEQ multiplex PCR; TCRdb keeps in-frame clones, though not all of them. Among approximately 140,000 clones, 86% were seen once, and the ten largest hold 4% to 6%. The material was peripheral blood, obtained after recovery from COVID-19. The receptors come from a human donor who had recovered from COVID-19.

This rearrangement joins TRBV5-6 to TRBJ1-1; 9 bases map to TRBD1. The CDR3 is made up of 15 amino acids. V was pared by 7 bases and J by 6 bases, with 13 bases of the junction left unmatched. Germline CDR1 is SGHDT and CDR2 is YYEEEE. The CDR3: CASSQKLDRGPEAFF. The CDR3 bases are TGTGCCAGCTCACAGAAATTGGACAGGGGCCCTGAAGCTTTCTTT.

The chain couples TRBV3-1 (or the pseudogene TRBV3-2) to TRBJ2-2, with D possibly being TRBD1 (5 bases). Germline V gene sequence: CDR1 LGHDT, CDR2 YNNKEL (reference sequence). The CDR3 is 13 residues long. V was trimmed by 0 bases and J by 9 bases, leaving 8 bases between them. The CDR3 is CASSQDPGRELFF. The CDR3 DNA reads TGTGCCAGCAGCCAAGATCCAGGGCGGGAGCTGTTTTTT.

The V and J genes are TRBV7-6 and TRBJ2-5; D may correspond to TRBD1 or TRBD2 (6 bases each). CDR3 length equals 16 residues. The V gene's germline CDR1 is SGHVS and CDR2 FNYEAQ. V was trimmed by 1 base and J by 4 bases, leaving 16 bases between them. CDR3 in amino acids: CASSLDLGGLRETQYF. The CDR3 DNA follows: TGTGCCAGCAGCTTAGATTTAGGGGGGTTGAGAGAGACCCAGTACTTC.

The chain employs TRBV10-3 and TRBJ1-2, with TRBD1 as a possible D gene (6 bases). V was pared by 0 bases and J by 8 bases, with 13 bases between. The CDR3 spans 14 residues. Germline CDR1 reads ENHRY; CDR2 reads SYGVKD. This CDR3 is CAISESEAGGGYTF. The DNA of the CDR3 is TGTGCCATCAGTGAGTCCGAAGCGGGGGGCGGCTACACCTTC.

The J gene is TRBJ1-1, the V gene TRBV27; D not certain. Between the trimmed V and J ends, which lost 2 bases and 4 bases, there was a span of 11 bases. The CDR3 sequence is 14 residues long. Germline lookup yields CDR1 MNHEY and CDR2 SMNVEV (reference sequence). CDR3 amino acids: CASSLNGEGTEAFF. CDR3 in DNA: TGTGCCAGCAGTTTAAATGGGGAGGGCACTGAAGCTTTCTTT.

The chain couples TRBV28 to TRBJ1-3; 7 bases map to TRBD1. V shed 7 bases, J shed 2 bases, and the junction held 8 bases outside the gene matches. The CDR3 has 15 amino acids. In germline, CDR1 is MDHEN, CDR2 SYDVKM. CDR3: CASTNDRETGNTIYF. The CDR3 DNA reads TGTGCCAGCACTAATGACAGGGAAACTGGAAACACCATATATTTT. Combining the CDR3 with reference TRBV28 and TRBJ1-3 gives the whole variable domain DVKVTQSSRYLVKRTGEKVFLECVQDMDHENMFWYRQDPGLGLRLIYFSYDVKMKEKGDIPEGYSVSREKKERFSLILESASTNQTSMYLCASTNDRETGNTIYFGEGSWLTVV.

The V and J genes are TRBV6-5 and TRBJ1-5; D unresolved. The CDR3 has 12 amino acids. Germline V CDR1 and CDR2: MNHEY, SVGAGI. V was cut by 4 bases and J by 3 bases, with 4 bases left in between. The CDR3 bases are TGTGCCAGCAGTTCCGCCAATCAGCCCCAGCATTTT. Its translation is CASSSANQPQHF.

This CDR3 reads CASSQDLGTSTDTQYF. For the CDR3, the DNA is TGTGCCAGCAGCCAAGATCTGGGGACTAGCACAGATACGCAGTATTTT. The chain employs TRBV3-1 (or the pseudogene TRBV3-2) and TRBJ2-3, with D possibly TRBD2 on 6 matching bases. CDR1 is LGHDT and CDR2 is YNNKEL in the germline V gene (reference sequence). V was trimmed by 0 bases and J by 0 bases, leaving 10 bases between them. CDR3 length: 16 residues.

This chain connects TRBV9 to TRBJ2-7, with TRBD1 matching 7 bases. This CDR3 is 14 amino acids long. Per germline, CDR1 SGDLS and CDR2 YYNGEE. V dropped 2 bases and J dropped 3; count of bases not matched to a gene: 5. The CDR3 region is CASSVGDRIYEQYF. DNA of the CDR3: TGTGCCAGCAGCGTGGGGGACAGAATCTACGAGCAGTACTTC. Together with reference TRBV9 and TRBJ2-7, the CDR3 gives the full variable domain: DSGVTQTPKHLITATGQRVTLRCSPRSGDLSVYWYQQSLDQGLQFLIQYYNGEERAKGNILERFSAQQFPDLHSELNLSSLELGDSALYFCASSVGDRIYEQYFGPGTRLTVT.

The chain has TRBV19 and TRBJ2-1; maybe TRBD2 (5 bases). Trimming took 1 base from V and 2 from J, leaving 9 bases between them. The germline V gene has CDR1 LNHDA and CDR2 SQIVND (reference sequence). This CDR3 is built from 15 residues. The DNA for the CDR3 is TGTGCCAGTAGTATAGGAGGGCTGACCTACAATGAGCAGTTCTTC. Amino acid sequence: CASSIGGLTYNEQFF. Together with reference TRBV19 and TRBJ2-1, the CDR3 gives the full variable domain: DGGITQSPKYLFRKEGQNVTLSCEQNLNHDAMYWYRQDPGQGLRLIYYSQIVNDFQKGDIAEGYSVSREKKESFPLTVTSAQKNPTAFYLCASSIGGLTYNEQFFGPGTRLTVL.

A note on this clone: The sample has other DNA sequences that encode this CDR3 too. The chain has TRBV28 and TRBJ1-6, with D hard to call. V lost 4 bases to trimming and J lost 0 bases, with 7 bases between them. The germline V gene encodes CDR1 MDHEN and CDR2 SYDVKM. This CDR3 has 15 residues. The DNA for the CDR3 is TGTGCCAGCAGTTCGGGGAGCTCCTATAATTCACCCCTCCACTTT. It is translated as CASSSGSSYNSPLHF.

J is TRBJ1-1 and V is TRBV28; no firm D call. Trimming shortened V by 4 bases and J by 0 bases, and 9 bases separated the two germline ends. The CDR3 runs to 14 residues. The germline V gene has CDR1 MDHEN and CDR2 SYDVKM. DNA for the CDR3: TGTGCCAGCAGTTATACGGGGATGAACACTGAAGCTTTCTTT. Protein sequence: CASSYTGMNTEAFF.

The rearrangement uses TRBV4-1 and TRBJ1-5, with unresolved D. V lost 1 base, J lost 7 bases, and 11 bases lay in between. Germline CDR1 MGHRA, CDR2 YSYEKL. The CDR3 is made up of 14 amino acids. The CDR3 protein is CASSQGRSGQPQHF. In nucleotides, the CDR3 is TGCGCCAGCAGCCAAGGAAGGTCGGGACAGCCCCAGCATTTT.

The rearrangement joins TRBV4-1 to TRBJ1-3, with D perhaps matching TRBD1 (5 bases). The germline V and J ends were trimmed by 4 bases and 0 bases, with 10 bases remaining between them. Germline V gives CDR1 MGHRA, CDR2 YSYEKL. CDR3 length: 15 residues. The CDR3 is CASSPGRYSGNTIYF. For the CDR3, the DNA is TGCGCCAGCAGCCCGGGACGGTACTCTGGAAACACCATATATTTT.

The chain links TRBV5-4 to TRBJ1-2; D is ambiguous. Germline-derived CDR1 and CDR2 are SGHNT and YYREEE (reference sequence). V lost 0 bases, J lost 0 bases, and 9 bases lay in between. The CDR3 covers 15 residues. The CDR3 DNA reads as TGTGCCAGCAGCTTGGAGCACAGTTCTAACTATGGCTACACCTTC. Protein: CASSLEHSSNYGYTF.

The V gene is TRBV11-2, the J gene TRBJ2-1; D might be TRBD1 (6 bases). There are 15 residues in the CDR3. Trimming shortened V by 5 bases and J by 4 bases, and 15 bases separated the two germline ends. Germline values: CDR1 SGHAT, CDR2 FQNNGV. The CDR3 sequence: CASSPSNRVYNEQFF. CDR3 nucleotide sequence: TGTGCCAGCAGCCCGAGTAACAGGGTATACAATGAGCAGTTCTTC.

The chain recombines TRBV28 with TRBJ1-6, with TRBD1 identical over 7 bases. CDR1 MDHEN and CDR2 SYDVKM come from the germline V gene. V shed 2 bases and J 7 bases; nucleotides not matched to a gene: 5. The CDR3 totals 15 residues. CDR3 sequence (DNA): TGTGCCAGCAGTTTACGACAGGGAGGGAATTCACCCCTCCACTTT. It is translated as CASSLRQGGNSPLHF.

CDR3 protein: CASSLAGQAAEAFF. In DNA form, the CDR3 reads TGTGCCAGCAGCTTAGCAGGACAGGCGGCGGAAGCTTTCTTT. The J gene is TRBJ1-1, the V gene TRBV7-2; 7 positions agree with TRBD1. CDR1 is SGHTA and CDR2 is FQGNSA in the germline V gene. The ends lost 0 bases at V and 8 bases at J; junction bases unmatched: 6. The CDR3 has 14 amino acids.

CDR3: CASSLGVNTEAFF. CDR3 DNA: TGTGCCAGCAGCCTAGGGGTGAACACTGAAGCTTTCTTT. This chain joins TRBV3-1 (or the pseudogene TRBV3-2) and TRBJ1-1, with TRBD1 as a possible D gene (5 bases). Germline loops: CDR1 LGHDT, CDR2 YNNKEL (reference sequence). The CDR3 has 13 residues. V lost 4 bases and J 0 bases, leaving 6 bases between the germline ends.

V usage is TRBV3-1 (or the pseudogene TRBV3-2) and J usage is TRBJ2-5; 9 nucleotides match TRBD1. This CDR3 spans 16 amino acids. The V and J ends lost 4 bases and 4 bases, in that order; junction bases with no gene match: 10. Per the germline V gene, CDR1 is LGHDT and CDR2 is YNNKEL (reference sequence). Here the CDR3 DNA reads TGTGCCAGCAGCCGCAGGACAGGGGCGGTTGTAGAGACCCAGTACTTC. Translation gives CASSRRTGAVVETQYF.

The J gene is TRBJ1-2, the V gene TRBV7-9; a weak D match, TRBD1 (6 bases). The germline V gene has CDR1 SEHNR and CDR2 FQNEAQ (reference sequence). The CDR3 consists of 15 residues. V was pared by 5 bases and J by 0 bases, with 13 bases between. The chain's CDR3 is CASSPRRGSNYGYTF. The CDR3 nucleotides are TGTGCCAGCAGCCCAAGGAGGGGGTCTAACTATGGCTACACCTTC.

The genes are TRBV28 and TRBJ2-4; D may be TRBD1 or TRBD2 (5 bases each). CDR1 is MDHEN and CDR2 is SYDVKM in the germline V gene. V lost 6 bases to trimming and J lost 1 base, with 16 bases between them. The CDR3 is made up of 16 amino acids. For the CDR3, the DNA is TGTGCCAGCAGCTCACCAGGGAGCCTCGCCAAAAACATTCAGTACTTC. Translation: CASSSPGSLAKNIQYF.

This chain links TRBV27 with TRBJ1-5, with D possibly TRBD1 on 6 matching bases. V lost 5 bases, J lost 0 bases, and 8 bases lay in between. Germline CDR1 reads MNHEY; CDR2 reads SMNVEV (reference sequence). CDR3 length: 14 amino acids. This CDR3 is CASSPGHSNQPQHF. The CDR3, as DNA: TGTGCCAGCAGTCCGGGACATAGCAATCAGCCCCAGCATTTT.

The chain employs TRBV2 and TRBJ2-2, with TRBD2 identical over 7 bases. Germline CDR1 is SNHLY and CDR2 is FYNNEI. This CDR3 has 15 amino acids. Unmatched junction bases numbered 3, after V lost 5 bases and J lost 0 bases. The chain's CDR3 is CASSPGLPNTGELFF. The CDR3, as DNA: TGTGCCAGCAGTCCGGGACTACCGAACACCGGGGAGCTGTTTTTT.

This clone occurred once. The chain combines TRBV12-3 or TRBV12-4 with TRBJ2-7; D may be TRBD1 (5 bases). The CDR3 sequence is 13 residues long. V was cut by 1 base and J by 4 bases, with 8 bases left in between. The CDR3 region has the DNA TGTGCCAGCAGTTTAGAAGGGGTGTACGAGCAGTACTTC. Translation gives CASSLEGVYEQYF.

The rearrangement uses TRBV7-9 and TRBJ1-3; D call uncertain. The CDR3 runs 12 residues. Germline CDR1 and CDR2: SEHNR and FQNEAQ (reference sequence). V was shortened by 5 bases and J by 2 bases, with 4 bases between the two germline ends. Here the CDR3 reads CASSTTGNTIYF. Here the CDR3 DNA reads TGTGCCAGCAGCACCACTGGAAACACCATATATTTT. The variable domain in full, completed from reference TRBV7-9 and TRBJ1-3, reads DTGVSQNPRHKITKRGQNVTFRCDPISEHNRLYWYRQTLGQGPEFLTYFQNEAQLEKSRLLSDRFSAERPKGSFSTLEIQRTEQGDSAMYLCASSTTGNTIYFGEGSWLTVV.

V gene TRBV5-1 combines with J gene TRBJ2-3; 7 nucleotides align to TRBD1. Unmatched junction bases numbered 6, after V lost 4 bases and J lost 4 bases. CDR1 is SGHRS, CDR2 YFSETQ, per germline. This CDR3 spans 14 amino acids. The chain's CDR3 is CASSLDRVPDTQYF. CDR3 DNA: TGCGCCAGCAGCCTCGACAGGGTCCCAGATACGCAGTATTTT. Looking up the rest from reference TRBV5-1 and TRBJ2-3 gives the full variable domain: KAGVTQTPRYLIKTRGQQVTLSCSPISGHRSVSWYQQTPGQGLQFLFEYFSETQRNKGNFPGRFSGRQFSNSRSEMNVSTLELGDSALYLCASSLDRVPDTQYFGPGTRLTVL.

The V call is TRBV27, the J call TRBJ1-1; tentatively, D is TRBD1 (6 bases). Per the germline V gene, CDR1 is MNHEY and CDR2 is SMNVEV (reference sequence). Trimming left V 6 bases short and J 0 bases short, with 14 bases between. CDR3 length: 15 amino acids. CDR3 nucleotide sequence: TGTGCCAGCAGCCTGGACAGACTCATGAACACTGAAGCTTTCTTT. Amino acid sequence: CASSLDRLMNTEAFF.

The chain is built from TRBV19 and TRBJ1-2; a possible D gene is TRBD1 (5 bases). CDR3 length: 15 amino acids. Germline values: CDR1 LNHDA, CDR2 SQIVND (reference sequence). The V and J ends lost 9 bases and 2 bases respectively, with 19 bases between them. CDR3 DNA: TGTGCCAGCACGGTCCCGGGACCGCGCAACTATGGCTACACCTTC. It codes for CASTVPGPRNYGYTF.

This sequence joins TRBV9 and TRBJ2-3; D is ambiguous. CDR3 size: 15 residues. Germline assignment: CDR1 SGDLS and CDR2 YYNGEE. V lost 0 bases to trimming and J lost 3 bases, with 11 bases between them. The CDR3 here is CASSVDGLHTDTQYF. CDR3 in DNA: TGTGCCAGCAGCGTAGATGGCCTACATACAGATACGCAGTATTTT.

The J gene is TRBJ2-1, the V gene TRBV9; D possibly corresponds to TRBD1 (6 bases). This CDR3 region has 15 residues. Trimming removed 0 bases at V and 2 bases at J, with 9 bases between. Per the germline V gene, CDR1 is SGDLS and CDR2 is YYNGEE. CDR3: CASSVEGDTYNEQFF. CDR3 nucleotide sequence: TGTGCCAGCAGCGTAGAGGGGGACACCTACAATGAGCAGTTCTTC.